This passage covers 14 T cell receptor beta chains from one sample sequenced in a study of beta chain features in type 1 diabetes. cDNA synthesis used the whole RNA isolate, giving expressed TCRB sequences. Only in-frame clones appear in the TCRdb table, and some are missing; sequencing was by immunoSEQ multiplex PCR. The table shows about 370,000 clones, with about 10% occurring only once. Study-wide results and limits: People with Type 1 diabetes carried modestly yet significantly shorter TCRB CDR3s in all four CD4+ subsets.

Their cognate antigens are unknown. Sequencing input: central memory CD4+ T cells from blood. The receptors originated from a man in his thirties or forties with type 1 diabetes.

This chain joins TRBV11-2 and TRBJ2-7; 7 positions match TRBD2. Germline V gene lookup returns CDR1 SGHAT and CDR2 FQNNGV. V was pared by 4 bases and J by 3 bases, with 6 bases of the junction left unmatched. This CDR3 is 14 amino acids long. The CDR3 coding sequence is TGTGCCAGCAGCTCGGGACTAACTAACTACGAGCAGTACTTC. Translating it yields CASSSGLTNYEQYF.

This clone has just a few counts. This chain links TRBV28 with TRBJ1-1; D is undetermined. The ends were cut back, 4 bases at V and 4 bases at J, with 10 bases in the middle. Germline CDR1 and CDR2: MDHEN and SYDVKM. The CDR3 sequence is 13 residues long. In DNA form, the CDR3 reads TGTGCCAGCAGTTCCGCGGTCACCACTGAAGCTTTCTTT. It translates to CASSSAVTTEAFF.

The table lists this clone with many counts. This sequence joins TRBV23-1 and TRBJ1-1; D gene unclear. TRBV23-1 counts as an open reading frame of uncertain function. This CDR3 spans 12 amino acids. V dropped 11 bases and J dropped 3 bases, with 13 bases sitting between them. CDR3 DNA sequence: TGCGCCCTTGTAAGGGCCGACACTGAAGCTTTCTTT. Translating it yields CALVRADTEAFF.

This clone was counted between two and nine times. The identical CDR3 is also encoded by other nucleotide sequences in the sample. The chain employs TRBV19 and TRBJ1-1; maybe TRBD1 (5 bases). The CDR3 sequence is 15 residues long. V was trimmed by 9 bases and J by 2 bases, leaving 19 bases between them. Germline V lookup: CDR1 LNHDA, CDR2 SQIVND (reference sequence). CDR3 region: CASTNRGRANTEAFF. The CDR3 nucleotides read TGTGCCAGCACTAACCGGGGCAGGGCAAACACTGAAGCTTTCTTT.

To note about this clone: Other DNA variants within this sample encode the same CDR3. This chain connects TRBV5-1 to TRBJ2-1; 12 nucleotides agree with TRBD2. The CDR3 consists of 14 residues. Germline lookup yields CDR1 SGHRS and CDR2 YFSETQ. V was pared by 5 bases and J by 10 bases, with 7 bases of the junction left unmatched. This chain's CDR3 is CASSSGLAGREQFF. In DNA, the CDR3 is TGCGCCAGCAGTTCCGGACTAGCGGGAAGGGAGCAGTTCTTC.

This clone was observed a handful of times. This sequence joins TRBV4-3 and TRBJ1-6, with D perhaps matching TRBD1 (5 bases). This CDR3 is 13 amino acids long. Trimming stripped 4 bases from V and 8 bases from J, with 9 bases between. Germline assignment: CDR1 LGHNA and CDR2 YSLEER. The CDR3 bases are TGCGCCAGCAGCCGCAGGGTCGATTCACCCCTCCACTTT. It specifies CASSRRVDSPLHF.

This clone was found a few times. The CDR3 region has the DNA TGTGCCAGCAGACAGGGGGCCCGCCCCTACGAGCAGTACTTC. Translating gives CASRQGARPYEQYF. This chain links TRBV6-6 with TRBJ2-7; TRBD1 agrees at 9 bases. Trimming took 6 bases from V and 2 from J; bases not matched to a gene: 5. The CDR3 is 14 amino acids. Germline V gene lookup returns CDR1 MNHNY and CDR2 SVGAGI (reference sequence).

The chain is built from TRBV5-1 and TRBJ1-5, with D hard to call. The CDR3 consists of 15 residues. V was cut by 1 base and J by 4 bases, with 12 bases left in between. CDR1 and CDR2 (germline): SGHRS, YFSETQ. The CDR3 sequence: CASSLLGLGNQPQHF. As DNA, the CDR3 is TGCGCCAGCAGCTTGCTCGGGTTAGGTAATCAGCCCCAGCATTTT.

This clone was detected only a few times. The rearrangement uses TRBV18 and TRBJ2-1, with a tentative D call TRBD2 (6 bases). The CDR3 is 15 amino acids. The germline V and J ends were trimmed by 3 bases and 5 bases, with 14 bases remaining between them. Germline assignment: CDR1 KGHSH and CDR2 LQKENI. CDR3 sequence reads: CASSPALTRDNEQFF. DNA of the CDR3: TGTGCCAGCTCACCCGCACTGACTAGGGACAATGAGCAGTTCTTC.

V and J are TRBV6-5 and TRBJ1-5; D unresolved. Trimming pared 5 bases from V and 7 bases from J, leaving 12 bases between. This CDR3 is 13 amino acids long. Germline V gives CDR1 MNHEY, CDR2 SVGAGI. CDR3 sequence (DNA): TGTGCCAGCAGTCTCCTTTCGAACCAGCCCCAGCATTTT. Its protein is CASSLLSNQPQHF.

This clone was observed a few times. The gene calls are TRBV7-2 and TRBJ2-5; 12 nucleotides align to TRBD2. The CDR3 sequence is 15 residues long. Germline CDR1 is SGHTA and CDR2 is FQGNSA. V shed 5 bases, J shed 5 bases, and the junction held 6 bases outside the gene matches. The CDR3 sequence: CASSVTSGRGETQYF. Written as DNA, the CDR3 is TGTGCCAGCAGCGTGACTAGCGGGAGAGGGGAGACCCAGTACTTC.

Concerning this clone itself: The same CDR3 is also encoded by other DNA sequences in this sample. V gene TRBV6-5 combines with J gene TRBJ1-2, with D possibly matching TRBD1 (6 bases). V was cut by 6 bases and J by 3 bases, with 11 bases left in between. CDR1 MNHEY and CDR2 SVGAGI come from the germline V gene. This CDR3 contains 13 residues. The CDR3 DNA reads as TGTGCCAGCAGCCGAGGGGGGGACTATGGCTACACCTTC. This codes for CASSRGGDYGYTF.

This clone showed up just a few times. Different DNA sequences within this sample yield the same CDR3. This chain links TRBV2 with TRBJ1-5, with a weak D call TRBD1 (5 bases). The germline V and J ends were trimmed by 3 bases and 4 bases, with 7 bases remaining between them. This CDR3 has 13 residues. Germline CDR1 reads SNHLY; CDR2 reads FYNNEI. This chain's CDR3 is CASSEGGNQPQHF. CDR3 DNA sequence: TGTGCCAGCAGTGAGGGGGGAAATCAGCCCCAGCATTTT. Full variable domain (outside the CDR3, taken from reference TRBV2 and TRBJ1-5): EPEVTQTPSHQVTQMGQEVILRCVPISNHLYFYWYRQILGQKVEFLVSFYNNEISEKSEIFDDQFSVERPDGSNFTLKIRSTKLEDSAMYFCASSEGGNQPQHFGDGTRLSIL.

J is TRBJ2-5 and V is TRBV10-3; no clear D gene. Germline values: CDR1 ENHRY, CDR2 SYGVKD. The CDR3 totals 13 residues. Trimming left V 2 bases short and J 4 bases short, with 8 bases between. The CDR3 DNA reads TGTGCCATCAGTGAGAGAAGAGGAGAGACCCAGTACTTC. It encodes CAISERRGETQYF.